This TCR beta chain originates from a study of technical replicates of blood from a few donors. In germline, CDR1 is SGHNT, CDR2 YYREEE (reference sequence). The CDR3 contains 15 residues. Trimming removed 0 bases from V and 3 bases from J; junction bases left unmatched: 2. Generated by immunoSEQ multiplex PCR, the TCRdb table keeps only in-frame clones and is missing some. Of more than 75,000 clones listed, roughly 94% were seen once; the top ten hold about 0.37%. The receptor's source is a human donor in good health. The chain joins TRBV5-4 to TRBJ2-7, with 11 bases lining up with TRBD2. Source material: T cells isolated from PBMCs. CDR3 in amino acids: CASSLGLAGFYEQYF. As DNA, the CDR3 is TGTGCCAGCAGCTTGGGACTAGCGGGATTCTACGAGCAGTACTTC.